Listed below are T cell receptor beta chains from one sample, sequenced in a study of shared clonotypes between healthy human individuals. This table comes from immunoSEQ multiplex PCR, and its TCRdb copy is limited to in-frame clones, with some not included. The profile shows about 1.1 million clones, around three quarters of them singletons. Material for sequencing was memory CD4+ T cells from PBMCs. The source is a man aged 18 to 35 in good health. Some clones in this sample may be carry-over from other donors' samples. The CDR3 runs from the conserved cysteine through the conserved F or W. A D gene is named only where the DNA matches it firmly. Some rows mark clone size as missing; the rest say once, few, many or name a class of expanded clone.

V gene: TRBV4-1; J gene: TRBJ2-5; clone size: few; D gene: .; CDR3 protein: CASSDGTSGETQYF; CDR3 DNA: TGCGCCAGCAGCGATGGAACTAGTGGAGAGACCCAGTACTTC
V gene: TRBV11-3; J gene: TRBJ2-7; clone size: once; D gene: .; CDR3 protein: CASSQVTVGMDEQHF; CDR3 DNA: TGTGCCAGCAGCCAGGTGACGGTCGGGATGGACGAGCAGCACTTC
V gene: TRBV29-1; J gene: TRBJ2-4; clone size: .; D gene: .; CDR3 protein: CSVLTQLAKNIQYF; CDR3 DNA: TGCAGCGTTCTGACCCAGCTAGCCAAAAACATTCAGTACTTC
V gene: TRBV6-6; J gene: TRBJ2-1; clone size: many; D gene: TRBD1; CDR3 protein: CASSYAPLGQALGQFF; CDR3 DNA: TGTGCCAGCAGTTACGCACCTCTTGGACAGGCATTGGGGCAGTTCTTC
V gene: TRBV6-5; J gene: TRBJ1-1; clone size: few; D gene: .; CDR3 protein: CASSYGGTEAFF; CDR3 DNA: TGTGCCAGCAGTTACGGAGGCACTGAAGCTTTCTTT
V gene: TRBV29-1; J gene: TRBJ1-1; clone size: .; D gene: .; CDR3 protein: CSVATRTAMNTEAFF; CDR3 DNA: TGCAGCGTTGCGACCCGGACAGCCATGAACACTGAAGCTTTCTTT
V gene: TRBV6-5; J gene: TRBJ2-7; clone size: .; D gene: .; CDR3 protein: CASSYGDSYEQYF; CDR3 DNA: TGTGCCAGCAGTTACGGGGATTCCTACGAGCAGTACTTC
V gene: TRBV6-5; J gene: TRBJ1-2; clone size: .; D gene: TRBD1; CDR3 protein: CATPPRTGPYYGYTF; CDR3 DNA: TGTGCCACCCCACCCAGGACAGGGCCTTACTATGGCTACACCTTC
V gene: TRBV5-1; J gene: TRBJ1-2; clone size: .; D gene: TRBD1; CDR3 protein: CASRGLQGDYGYTF; CDR3 DNA: TGCGCCAGCAGGGGACTCCAGGGGGACTATGGCTACACCTTC
V gene: TRBV9; J gene: TRBJ2-7; clone size: .; D gene: TRBD1; CDR3 protein: CASSARTGPGEQYF; CDR3 DNA: TGTGCCAGCAGCGCACGGACAGGGCCGGGGGAGCAGTACTTC